Below, 19 T cell receptor beta chains from the same sample are listed, as sequenced in a study of shared clonotypes between healthy human individuals. The data were produced by immunoSEQ multiplex PCR, yet TCRdb's version contains in-frame clones alone and is incomplete. The sample has a few million clones, almost 96% seen once; the top ten hold around 0.13%. The sequenced material came from naive CD4+ T cells sorted from blood. Specified subset: CD45RA+ positively selected. The receptors come from a man aged 18 to 35 in good health.

This sequence joins TRBV2 and TRBJ2-7; D is possibly TRBD1 (5 bases). CDR3 length: 14 amino acids. CDR1 and CDR2 from the germline V gene are SNHLY and FYNNEI. Trimming cost V 7 bases and J 1 base, with 14 bases left between them. Written as DNA, the CDR3 is TGTGCCAGCAAGGTAGGGGTAAATTCCTACGAGCAGTACTTC. This gives the protein CASKVGVNSYEQYF.

The CDR3 is CASSSDGFSYEQYF. Written as DNA, the CDR3 is TGTGCCAGCAGCTCGGACGGCTTCTCCTACGAGCAGTACTTC. J is TRBJ2-7 and V is TRBV5-4; D gene unclear. V lost 3 bases and J lost 0, with 10 bases in between. CDR1 is SGHNT and CDR2 is YYREEE in the germline V gene (reference sequence). The CDR3 spans 14 residues.

Concerning this clone: A read error may explain this, as a much larger clone is one base away. Other DNA sequences in this specimen translate into the identical CDR3. This chain joins TRBV7-7 and TRBJ1-1; D uncertain. The CDR3 covers 13 residues. The germline gives CDR1 SSHAT, CDR2 FNYEAQ (reference sequence). The CDR3 DNA sequence: TGTGCTAGCAGCTTAGACCTGAACACTGAAGCTTTCTTT. This gives the protein CASSLDLNTEAFF.

The rearrangement joins TRBV9 to TRBJ2-1; 14 bases are a match to TRBD2. This CDR3 is built from 18 residues. CDR1 SGDLS and CDR2 YYNGEE come from the germline V gene. The V gene end was trimmed by 1 base and the J gene end by 8 bases; junction bases not matched to a gene: 11. The chain's CDR3 is CASSVRGGTSGSTYEQFF. The CDR3 nucleotides are TGTGCCAGCAGCGTACGCGGGGGGACTAGCGGGAGCACCTATGAGCAGTTCTTC. Combining the CDR3 with reference TRBV9 and TRBJ2-1 gives the whole variable domain DSGVTQTPKHLITATGQRVTLRCSPRSGDLSVYWYQQSLDQGLQFLIQYYNGEERAKGNILERFSAQQFPDLHSELNLSSLELGDSALYFCASSVRGGTSGSTYEQFFGPGTRLTVL.

V gene TRBV30 combines with J gene TRBJ2-2; a possible D gene is TRBD1 (5 bases). Germline lookup yields CDR1 GTSNPN and CDR2 SVGIG (reference sequence). CDR3 size: 14 residues. The germline V and J ends were trimmed by 7 bases and 0 bases, with 12 bases remaining between them. The CDR3 sequence is CALRQTPNTGELFF. The DNA for the CDR3 is TGTGCCTTACGACAGACACCGAACACCGGGGAGCTGTTTTTT.

On this clone itself: The sample has other DNA sequences that encode this CDR3 too. The chain is built from TRBV18 and TRBJ2-2, with 7 bases lining up with TRBD1. CDR1 is KGHSH, CDR2 LQKENI, per germline. The V gene end was trimmed by 1 base and the J gene end by 4 bases; junction bases not matched to a gene: 0. The CDR3 has 14 amino acids. The CDR3 spells CASSPQGATGELFF. The DNA for the CDR3 is TGTGCCAGCTCACCACAGGGGGCCACCGGGGAGCTGTTTTTT. Full variable domain (rest looked up from reference TRBV18 and TRBJ2-2): NAGVMQNPRHLVRRRGQEARLRCSPMKGHSHVYWYRQLPEEGLKFMVYLQKENIIDESGMPKERFSAEFPKEGPSILRIQQVVRGDSAAYFCASSPQGATGELFFGEGSRLTVL.

A word on this clone: Other DNA sequences from this sample encode an identical CDR3 as well. V is TRBV28 and J is TRBJ1-3; D gene ambiguous. V was cut by 1 base and J by 0 bases, with 4 bases left in between. This CDR3 is built from 14 residues. Germline V gives CDR1 MDHEN, CDR2 SYDVKM. The CDR3 coding sequence is TGTGCCAGCAGTTTATCTAGCTCTGGAAACACCATATATTTT. As protein: CASSLSSSGNTIYF.

This sequence joins TRBV30 and TRBJ2-1; TRBD2 matches at 13 bases. Germline V lookup: CDR1 GTSNPN, CDR2 SVGIG (reference sequence). Trimming removed 3 bases from V and 8 bases from J; junction bases left unmatched: 22. The CDR3 totals 20 residues. The CDR3 nucleotides read TGTGCCTGGAGCGGACCTCGAACGGTGCCCACTAGCGGGGGGGCGTATGAGCAGTTCTTC. It codes for CAWSGPRTVPTSGGAYEQFF.

The chain is built from TRBV30 and TRBJ1-1; D possibly corresponds to TRBD1 (6 bases). This CDR3 spans 20 amino acids. The V and J ends lost 2 bases and 0 bases respectively, with 28 bases between them. Germline V gene sequence: CDR1 GTSNPN, CDR2 SVGIG (reference sequence). The CDR3 here is CAWSPKLPDRWGGMNTEAFF. Here the CDR3 DNA reads TGTGCCTGGAGTCCTAAATTACCCGACAGGTGGGGGGGGATGAACACTGAAGCTTTCTTT.

V is TRBV6-5 and J is TRBJ2-3; no clear D gene. The CDR3 length is 14 residues. V was trimmed by 5 bases and J by 4 bases, leaving 13 bases between them. The V gene's germline CDR1 is MNHEY and CDR2 SVGAGI. The CDR3: CASSLTLTADTQYF. The CDR3 coding sequence is TGTGCCAGCAGTCTCACGTTAACAGCAGATACGCAGTATTTT.

The chain uses TRBV28 and TRBJ1-5; D gene ambiguous. Trimming shortened V by 7 bases and J by 6 bases, and 13 bases separated the two germline ends. The V gene's germline CDR1 is MDHEN and CDR2 SYDVKM. The CDR3 is 13 residues long. The CDR3 here is CASTMGNGQPQHF. The CDR3 region has the DNA TGTGCCAGCACGATGGGGAACGGTCAGCCCCAGCATTTT.

The chain carries TRBV5-4 and TRBJ2-1; a weak D match, TRBD2 (6 bases). The germline gives CDR1 SGHNT, CDR2 YYREEE (reference sequence). The V end lost 0 bases, the J end lost 9 bases, and 13 bases lay between the germline ends. This CDR3 has 14 amino acids. For the CDR3, the DNA is TGTGCCAGCAGCTTGGGCTGGAGGGACGGTGAGCAGTTCTTC. Protein product: CASSLGWRDGEQFF.

The count of this clone is one. The V and J genes are TRBV4-2 and TRBJ2-5; 14 bases are shared with TRBD2. V was pared by 0 bases and J by 2 bases, with 5 bases of the junction left unmatched. This CDR3 is built from 18 residues. CDR1 is LGHNA and CDR2 is YNFKEQ in the germline V gene. The CDR3: CASSQEFGTSGRQETQYF. CDR3 DNA sequence: TGTGCCAGCAGCCAAGAATTTGGGACTAGCGGGAGACAAGAGACCCAGTACTTC.

This chain links TRBV5-4 with TRBJ1-1; tentatively, D is TRBD1 (5 bases). The CDR3 spans 15 residues. Per germline, CDR1 SGHNT and CDR2 YYREEE (reference sequence). V was clipped by 0 bases and J by 4 bases, with 13 bases between them. The CDR3 nucleotides read TGTGCCAGCAGCTTGGCAGGGCCCTGGACCACTGAAGCTTTCTTT. Protein product: CASSLAGPWTTEAFF.

The DNA of the CDR3 is TGCGCCAGCAGCCTGGAGGGGACAGGGGTGTTCACTAATGAAAAACTGTTTTTT. Amino acids: CASSLEGTGVFTNEKLFF. The chain uses TRBV5-1 and TRBJ1-4, with 10 nucleotides matching TRBD1. CDR1 SGHRS and CDR2 YFSETQ come from the germline V gene. This CDR3 has 18 amino acids. J gave up 2 bases and V 4 bases, and 11 bases lay outside the gene matches.

This clone was counted a single time. The gene calls are TRBV7-9 and TRBJ2-1; D ambiguous. Germline CDR1 reads SEHNR; CDR2 reads FQNEAQ (reference sequence). This CDR3 has 13 residues. V lost 4 bases to trimming and J lost 7 bases, with 11 bases between them. In DNA form, the CDR3 reads TGTGCCAGCAGCTATGACCACTGGAATGAGCAGTTCTTC. Protein sequence: CASSYDHWNEQFF.

The rearrangement uses TRBV7-6 and TRBJ2-1; 9 bases line up with TRBD2. V was pared by 8 bases and J by 4 bases, with 12 bases of the junction left unmatched. The CDR3 is made up of 16 amino acids. Per germline, CDR1 SGHVS and CDR2 FNYEAQ. CDR3 sequence: CASHRVAGGRYNEQFF. The CDR3 DNA reads as TGTGCCAGCCATAGGGTGGCGGGGGGGCGGTACAATGAGCAGTTCTTC.

The chain employs TRBV6-5 and TRBJ2-5, with D possibly being TRBD2 (6 bases). The CDR3 covers 16 residues. Trimming left V 1 base short and J 4 bases short, with 16 bases between. Looked up from germline, CDR1 is MNHEY and CDR2 is SVGAGI. DNA for the CDR3: TGTGCCAGCAGTTACTTGCGAGCGGGCAAGTCAGAGACCCAGTACTTC. It encodes CASSYLRAGKSETQYF.

Only a few counts were recorded for this clone. Other nucleotide sequences in the sample specify the same CDR3. The V gene is TRBV5-1, the J gene TRBJ2-1; D is unclear. The CDR3 runs 13 residues. V was trimmed by 0 bases and J by 4 bases, leaving 5 bases between them. In germline, CDR1 is SGHRS, CDR2 YFSETQ. In nucleotides, the CDR3 is TGCGCCAGCAGCTTGGATCGGTACAATGAGCAGTTCTTC. Residues: CASSLDRYNEQFF.